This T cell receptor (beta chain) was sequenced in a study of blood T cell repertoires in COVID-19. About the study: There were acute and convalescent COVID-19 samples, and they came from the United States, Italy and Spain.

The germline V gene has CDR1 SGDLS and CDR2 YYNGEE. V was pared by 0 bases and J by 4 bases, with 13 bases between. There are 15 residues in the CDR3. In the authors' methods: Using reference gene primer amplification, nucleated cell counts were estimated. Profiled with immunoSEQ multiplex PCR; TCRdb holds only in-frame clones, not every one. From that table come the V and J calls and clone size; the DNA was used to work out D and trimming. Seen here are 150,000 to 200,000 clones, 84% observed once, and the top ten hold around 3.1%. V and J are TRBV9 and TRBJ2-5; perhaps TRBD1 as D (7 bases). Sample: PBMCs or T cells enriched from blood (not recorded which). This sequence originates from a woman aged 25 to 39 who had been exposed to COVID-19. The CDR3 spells CASSVGHRGGETQYF. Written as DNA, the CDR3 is TGTGCCAGCAGCGTAGGGCACAGGGGAGGAGAGACCCAGTACTTC.